This TCR beta chain was sequenced during a study of blood T cell repertoires in COVID-19. Study in general: From the United States, Italy and Spain came samples of acute and convalescent COVID-19. Sources were T cells, B-cell-depleted T cells, or PBMCs; the material itself was cDNA or gDNA.

Germline assignment: CDR1 SGHDT and CDR2 YYEEEE. The ends were cut back, 4 bases at V and 3 bases at J, with 4 bases in the middle. The CDR3 spans 11 residues. Clones were sequenced by immunoSEQ multiplex PCR, and TCRdb holds only the in-frame ones, with some missing. Of about 74,000 clones listed, roughly four fifths are singletons. V gene TRBV5-6 combines with J gene TRBJ2-5; D remains ambiguous. The sample comprised peripheral blood. The sequence derives from a man at least 80 years old with acute or convalescent COVID-19. The CDR3 bases are TGTGCCAGCAGCCTAAAAGAGACCCAGTACTTC. This codes for CASSLKETQYF.